This T cell receptor beta chain was obtained from a study of pediatric ulcerative colitis. One to two pinch biopsies were taken from the rectum during colonoscopy. Assay used: immunoSEQ multiplex PCR; TCRdb lists only in-frame clones, some missing. This sample has 20,000 to 30,000 clones, with over 65% found just once. Study-wide findings and caveats: Blood samples from a couple of patients yielded substantially fewer templates and were excluded from blood-rectal overlap analysis. Acute severe colitis showed lower rectal diversity from clonal expansions.

Looked up from germline, CDR1 is SGHRS and CDR2 is YFSETQ. This CDR3 has 18 residues. The junction had 15 bases not matched to a gene; V was cut back by 3 bases and J by 1 base. On this clone itself: Its specificity is not known.

The sequence derives from a boy under 18 with severe ulcerative colitis. Sequenced sample: gut tissue. The gene calls are TRBV5-1 and TRBJ2-5, with TRBD1 identical over 7 bases. In nucleotides, the CDR3 is TGCGCCAGCAGCTCAACCGGGACAGATTTCGAGGCCCAAGAGACCCAGTACTTC. This encodes CASSSTGTDFEAQETQYF.